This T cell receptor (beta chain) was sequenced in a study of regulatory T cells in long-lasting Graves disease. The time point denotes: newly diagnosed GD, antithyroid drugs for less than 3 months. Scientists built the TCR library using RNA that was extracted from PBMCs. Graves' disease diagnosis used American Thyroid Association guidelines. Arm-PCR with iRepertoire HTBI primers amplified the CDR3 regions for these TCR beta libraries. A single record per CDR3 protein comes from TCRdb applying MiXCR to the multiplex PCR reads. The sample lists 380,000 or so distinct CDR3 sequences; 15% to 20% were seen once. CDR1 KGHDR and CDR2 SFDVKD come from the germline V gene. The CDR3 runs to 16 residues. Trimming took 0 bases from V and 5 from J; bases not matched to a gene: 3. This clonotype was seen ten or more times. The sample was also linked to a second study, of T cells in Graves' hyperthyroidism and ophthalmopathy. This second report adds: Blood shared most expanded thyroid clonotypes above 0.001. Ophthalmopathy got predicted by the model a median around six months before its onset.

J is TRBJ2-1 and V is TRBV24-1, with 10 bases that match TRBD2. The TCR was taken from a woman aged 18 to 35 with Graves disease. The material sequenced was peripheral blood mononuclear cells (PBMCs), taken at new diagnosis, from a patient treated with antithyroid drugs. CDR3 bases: TGTGCCACCAGTGATTTGAGCGGGAGGGGCGACAATGAGCAGTTCTTC. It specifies CATSDLSGRGDNEQFF.